These T cell receptor beta chains were read from a single sample in a study of Tregs in tolerant kidney transplant recipients. Profiling relied on immunoSEQ multiplex PCR, and the TCRdb table lists in-frame clones only, not all of them. The sample shows 75,000 to 85,000 clones, approximately 90% of them seen only once. The sequenced sample was Tregs from blood, obtained before the transplant. The receptors derive from a human donor who received a combined kidney and bone marrow transplant. CDR3s include the opening cysteine and the closing phenylalanine or tryptophan. A D gene is named only where the DNA matches it firmly. Clone size appears in some rows only: once, few, many, or a class for an expanded clone.

TRBD2 . TRBJ2-1 13 TRBV9 CASSIRLAGEQFF TGTGCCAGCAGCATCAGACTAGCTGGCGAGCAGTTCTTC
TRBD2 . TRBJ2-7 14 TRBV6-5 CASSQGTSVYEQYF TGTGCCAGCAGTCAAGGGACTAGCGTTTACGAGCAGTACTTC
. . TRBJ2-2 16 TRBV18 CASSPTLDPNPGELFF TGTGCCAGCTCACCCACATTAGACCCGAACCCCGGGGAGCTGTTTTTT
. . TRBJ1-2 14 TRBV6-6 CASSSDGVDYGYTF TGTGCCAGCAGTTCGGACGGGGTCGACTATGGCTACACCTTC
. . TRBJ1-2 15 TRBV5-6 CASSSQLQGGNGYTF TGTGCCAGCAGCTCCCAGCTACAGGGTGGAAATGGCTACACCTTC
. . TRBJ1-4 14 TRBV4-3 CASSQRTANEKLFF TGCGCCAGCAGCCAACGAACAGCTAATGAAAAACTGTTTTTT
TRBD1 . TRBJ2-7 14 TRBV28 CASRGTGNTYEQYF TGTGCCAGCAGGGGGACAGGGAACACCTACGAGCAGTACTTC
TRBD2 . TRBJ2-2 15 TRBV29-1 CSAEGLAGGTGELFF TGCAGCGCCGAGGGACTAGCGGGGGGGACCGGGGAGCTGTTTTTT
TRBD2 . TRBJ2-7 15 TRBV28 CASSPASGGSYEQYF TGTGCCAGCAGCCCCGCTAGCGGGGGATCCTACGAGCAGTACTTC
TRBD2 . TRBJ2-7 13 TRBV7-2 CASSLGRGDEQYF TGTGCCAGCAGCTTAGGGCGGGGGGACGAGCAGTACTTC
TRBD2 . TRBJ2-3 15 TRBV28 CASSSSGRSADTQYF TGTGCCAGCAGTTCTAGCGGGAGGTCCGCAGATACGCAGTATTTT
. once TRBJ2-3 17 TRBV7-8 CASNILGTGSSTDTQYF TGTGCCAGCAACATTCTAGGAACGGGATCCTCCACAGATACGCAGTATTTT
. . TRBJ2-7 12 TRBV7-2 CASSHGLYEQYF TGTGCCAGCAGCCATGGACTATACGAGCAGTACTTC
. . TRBJ2-7 15 TRBV5-1 CASSLFSTQGGQRYF TGCGCCAGCAGCTTGTTCTCCACCCAAGGTGGACAAAGGTACTTC
. . TRBJ1-5 14 TRBV4-3 CASSQGLFVPPQHF TGCGCCAGCAGCCAAGGTCTCTTTGTTCCGCCCCAGCATTTT
TRBD1 . TRBJ1-6 14 TRBV7-9 CASSRQGWGSPLHF TGTGCCAGCAGCCGACAGGGTTGGGGTTCACCCCTCCACTTT
TRBD1 . TRBJ2-6 17 TRBV9 CASSVRGQVSGANVLTF TGTGCCAGCAGCGTACGGGGACAGGTCTCTGGGGCCAACGTCCTGACTTTC
TRBD2 . TRBJ2-7 16 TRBV4-2 CASSQGTSGSSYEQYF TGTGCCAGCAGCCAAGGGACTAGCGGAAGCTCCTACGAGCAGTACTTC
. . TRBJ1-1 13 TRBV6-1 CASRTEMNTEAFF TGTGCCAGCAGGACAGAGATGAACACTGAAGCTTTCTTT
TRBD2 . TRBJ2-7 15 TRBV4-1 CASSLGRTSGYEQYF TGCGCCAGCAGCCTTGGTCGGACTAGCGGCTACGAGCAGTACTTC
. . TRBJ1-2 14 TRBV19 CASSIKSPHYGYTF TGTGCCAGTAGTATAAAGTCTCCCCACTATGGCTACACCTTC
. . TRBJ2-7 13 TRBV5-5 CASSLGLYFEQYF TGTGCCAGCAGCTTGGGCCTCTATTTCGAGCAGTACTTC
TRBD2 . TRBJ2-7 22 TRBV6-1 CASSEARHTMGLAGRPGYEQYF TGTGCCAGCAGTGAAGCCCGCCACACCATGGGACTAGCGGGACGGCCAGGCTACGAGCAGTACTTC
TRBD1 . TRBJ1-1 15 TRBV9 CASSIGTGANTEAFF TGTGCCAGCAGCATTGGGACAGGGGCAAATACTGAAGCTTTCTTT
. . TRBJ2-7 13 TRBV18 CASSPGSAYEQYF TGTGCCAGCTCACCAGGGTCCGCCTACGAGCAGTACTTC
. . TRBJ2-1 13 TRBV7-9 CASSSSGYNEQFF TGTGCCAGCAGCTCGTCAGGGTACAATGAGCAGTTCTTC
. . TRBJ2-6 16 TRBV9 CASSAQLNSGANVLTF TGTGCCAGCAGCGCCCAACTTAACTCTGGGGCCAACGTCCTGACTTTC
TRBD1 . TRBJ1-4 15 TRBV11-2 CASSPQQGLGEKLFF TGTGCCAGCAGCCCTCAACAGGGGCTTGGTGAAAAACTGTTTTTT
TRBD1 . TRBJ2-4 17 TRBV19 CASSIGGQGLAKNIQYF TGTGCCAGTAGTATAGGGGGACAGGGGCTAGCCAAAAACATTCAGTACTTC
. . TRBJ1-5 14 TRBV6-5 CASSYSRGNQPQHF TGTGCCAGCAGTTACTCGCGTGGAAATCAGCCCCAGCATTTT
. . TRBJ2-5 13 TRBV30 CAWSGGLEETQYF TGTGCCTGGAGTGGAGGGCTCGAAGAGACCCAGTACTTC
TRBD1 . TRBJ1-1 17 TRBV19 CASSISGGGGVGTEAFF TGTGCCAGTAGTATTTCAGGGGGCGGAGGGGTCGGGACTGAAGCTTTCTTT
TRBD1 . TRBJ1-1 13 TRBV27 CASRGQGGTEAFF TGTGCCAGCAGGGGACAGGGCGGTACTGAAGCTTTCTTT
. . TRBJ2-2 12 TRBV11-3 CASSFSAGELFF TGTGCCAGCAGCTTTAGTGCCGGGGAGCTGTTTTTT
TRBD2 . TRBJ2-7 16 TRBV18 CASSQYWTSGTHEQYF TGTGCCAGCTCACAATACTGGACTAGCGGGACCCACGAGCAGTACTTC
TRBD1 . TRBJ2-1 12 TRBV10-3 CAISAGGNEQFF TGTGCCATCAGCGCAGGGGGCAATGAGCAGTTCTTC
. . TRBJ1-1 13 TRBV5-1 CASSRARNTEAFF TGCGCCAGCAGCCGCGCCCGGAACACTGAAGCTTTCTTT